These 12 T cell receptor beta chains were sequenced from one sample in a study of CD8 T cells in ankylosing spondylitis. Study results and limitations: Typical of ankylosing spondylitis blood, it appeared, was a TCR beta motif of several highly homologous variants.

One entry per CDR3 protein results from TCRdb running MiXCR on the 5' RACE reads. The data show some 130,000 distinct CDR3 sequences, roughly a sixth seen once. These receptors' targets are unknown. The sequencing sample was made of blood, either unsorted or a sorted T cell fraction (not recorded which). Receptors originate from a male donor with ankylosing spondylitis.

This clonotype was observed a few times. This rearrangement joins TRBV4-1 to TRBJ1-1, with 9 bases identical to TRBD1. The germline gives CDR1 MGHRA, CDR2 YSYEKL. The CDR3 runs to 15 residues. The junction had 13 bases not matched to a gene; V was cut back by 7 bases and J by 7 bases. CDR3 protein: CASIPAVGQGIEAFF. The CDR3 nucleotides are TGCGCCAGCATCCCCGCGGTGGGACAGGGTATTGAAGCTTTCTTT.

This clonotype appeared a few times. The chain links TRBV7-9 to TRBJ2-2; TRBD2 agrees at 9 bases. After removal of 8 bases from V and 6 bases from J, the junction contained 10 bases not matched to a gene. This CDR3 contains 15 residues. Germline values: CDR1 SEHNR, CDR2 FQNEAQ (reference sequence). The CDR3 loop is CASESAGGVAGELFF. Written as DNA, the CDR3 is TGTGCCAGCGAATCAGCGGGAGGCGTCGCCGGGGAGCTGTTTTTT.

This clonotype occurred a few times. This chain connects TRBV20-1 to TRBJ2-5; D gene unclear. In germline, CDR1 is DFQATT, CDR2 SNEGSKA (reference sequence). The CDR3 is made up of 13 amino acids. V lost 5 bases and J lost 4, with 14 bases in between. The CDR3 loop reads CSAQDGLGETQYF. In DNA form, the CDR3 reads TGCAGTGCTCAGGACGGCCTTGGAGAGACCCAGTACTTC.

V and J are TRBV12-3 or TRBV12-4 and TRBJ1-6; D may be TRBD1 (6 bases). The CDR3 runs 14 residues. Trimming shortened V by 3 bases and J by 7 bases, and 10 bases separated the two germline ends. CDR3 loop: CASSLNRVNSPLHF. The CDR3 nucleotides are TGTGCCAGCAGTTTGAACAGGGTAAATTCACCCCTCCACTTT.

This clonotype was observed a few times. The chain combines TRBV28 with TRBJ2-7, with 10 bases fitting TRBD1. Germline CDR1 is MDHEN and CDR2 is SYDVKM. After removal of 9 bases from V and 3 bases from J, the junction contained 2 bases not matched to a gene. The CDR3 totals 12 residues. The CDR3 bases are TGTGCCAGTAGGGACAGGGGCTACGAGCAGTACTTC. The encoded protein is CASRDRGYEQYF.

This clonotype was seen ten or more times. The rearrangement uses TRBV10-3 and TRBJ2-7; no reliable D call. This CDR3 contains 16 residues. The V end lost 0 bases, the J end lost 0 bases, and 12 bases lay between the germline ends. From germline, CDR1 is ENHRY and CDR2 SYGVKD. The CDR3: CAISESGSPVSYEQYF. The CDR3 nucleotides are TGTGCCATCAGTGAGTCAGGCAGCCCAGTCTCCTACGAGCAGTACTTC.

This clonotype occurred a few times. The chain recombines TRBV6-2 or TRBV6-3 with TRBJ2-7; D not certain. The CDR3 spans 13 residues. Per germline, CDR1 MNHEY and CDR2 SVGEGT. With 8 bases removed from V and 2 bases from J, the gap between germline ends came to 13 bases. The CDR3 DNA reads as TGTGCCAGCCAGTCAGCCCTAACCTACGAGCAGTACTTC. Protein: CASQSALTYEQYF.

The table lists this clonotype with a few counts. The V gene is TRBV24-1, the J gene TRBJ2-1; D is ambiguous. The CDR3 spans 13 residues. V was pared by 7 bases and J by 1 base, with 7 bases between. CDR1 is KGHDR, CDR2 SFDVKD, per germline. The CDR3 DNA is TGTGCCACCAGACACAATTCCTACAATGAGCAGTTCTTC. Its translation is CATRHNSYNEQFF.

J is TRBJ1-2 and V is TRBV20-1; 7 nucleotides agree with TRBD1. Germline V gene data show CDR1 as DFQATT and CDR2 as SNEGSKA (reference sequence). This CDR3 comprises 12 residues. V lost 6 bases and J lost 6; bases outside the gene matches: 7. The CDR3 here is CSARGGVDGYTF. The CDR3 coding sequence is TGCAGTGCCAGGGGGGGGGTGGATGGCTACACCTTC.

This clonotype was seen ten or more times. A junction boundary mismatches the germline segment, possibly from a read error. The chain links TRBV12-3 or TRBV12-4 to TRBJ2-7; D is unclear. CDR3 length equals 11 residues. The CDR3 region has the DNA TGTGCCAGCAGGATGGGTGCACTGTGGAACTTC. It specifies CASRMGALWNF.

The chain joins TRBV27 to TRBJ2-2, with D possibly TRBD1 on 5 matching bases. Trimming stripped 2 bases from V and 4 bases from J, with 11 bases between. The germline gives CDR1 MNHEY, CDR2 SMNVEV (reference sequence). The CDR3 extends over 15 amino acids. Here the CDR3 reads CASSLPQGGTGELFF. For the CDR3, the DNA is TGTGCCAGCAGTTTACCCCAGGGCGGCACCGGGGAGCTGTTTTTT.

A word on this clonotype: This may arise from a read error, as a much more abundant clone is one base away. The J gene is TRBJ1-3, the V gene TRBV29-1; D gene uncertain. The CDR3 runs 12 residues. The germline gives CDR1 SQVTM, CDR2 ANQGSEA. With 4 bases removed from V and 6 bases from J, the gap between germline ends came to 10 bases. CDR3 DNA sequence: TGCAGCGTTGTCGGATGGGAAAACACCATATATTTT. This sequence encodes CSVVGWENTIYF. The whole variable domain, filled in from reference TRBV29-1 and TRBJ1-3, reads SAVISQKPSRDICQRGTSLTIQCQVDSQVTMMFWYRQQPGQSLTLIATANQGSEATYESGFVIDKFPISRPNLTFSTLTVSNMSPEDSSIYLCSVVGWENTIYFGEGSWLTVV.